Following are 16 T cell receptor beta chains from one sample sequenced in a study of blood T cell repertoires in COVID-19. Using immunoSEQ multiplex PCR, the repertoire was profiled, and TCRdb retains in-frame clones only, with some absent. The data hold roughly 670,000 clones, with 85% to 90% observed a single time. Sequenced input: peripheral blood. Every receptor here comes from a young woman with acute or convalescent COVID-19.

This clone occurred once. This rearrangement joins TRBV2 to TRBJ1-1; a possible D gene is TRBD1 (5 bases). The CDR3 has 14 amino acids. V was trimmed by 3 bases and J by 4 bases, leaving 12 bases between them. The germline V gene has CDR1 SNHLY and CDR2 FYNNEI. The CDR3 coding sequence is TGTGCCAGCAGTGAGGCGACCGGGGGCACTGAAGCTTTCTTT. This sequence encodes CASSEATGGTEAFF.

This chain connects TRBV11-3 to TRBJ2-6; D is possibly TRBD1 (5 bases). Germline CDR1 SGHNT, CDR2 YENEEA. The CDR3 is made up of 15 amino acids. Trimming took 4 bases from V and 0 from J, leaving 7 bases between them. The CDR3 sequence is CASSSRGSGANVLTF. Here the CDR3 DNA reads TGTGCCAGCAGCTCAAGGGGCTCTGGGGCCAACGTCCTGACTTTC.

The chain couples TRBV5-6 to TRBJ1-1, with 7 bases that match TRBD1. Looked up from germline, CDR1 is SGHDT and CDR2 is YYEEEE. The CDR3 runs to 14 residues. The junction had 4 bases not matched to a gene; V was cut back by 5 bases and J by 0 bases. The CDR3 sequence: CASSGTEMNTEAFF. The CDR3 region has the DNA TGTGCCAGCAGTGGGACAGAAATGAACACTGAAGCTTTCTTT.

The chain combines TRBV7-3 with TRBJ1-1; D uncertain. This CDR3 is 13 amino acids long. Germline V gene data show CDR1 as SGHTA and CDR2 as FQGTGA. Trimming removed 5 bases at V and 1 base at J, with 8 bases between. The CDR3 DNA reads TGTGCCAGCAGCGTGACACAGAACACTGAAGCTTTCTTT. It specifies CASSVTQNTEAFF.

The rearrangement uses TRBV7-2 and TRBJ1-1; maybe TRBD1 (6 bases). CDR3 length: 14 residues. Germline V gene sequence: CDR1 SGHTA, CDR2 FQGNSA. V was clipped by 5 bases and J by 1 base, with 11 bases between them. The CDR3 bases are TGTGCCAGCAGCGTACGGGGACAGAACACTGAAGCTTTCTTT. Translated: CASSVRGQNTEAFF.

J is TRBJ2-4 and V is TRBV5-1; 9 bases map to TRBD2. Germline values: CDR1 SGHRS, CDR2 YFSETQ. The J segment lost 4 bases and the V segment lost 3 bases, leaving 20 bases of the junction unmatched. The CDR3 totals 20 residues. This chain's CDR3 is CASSSKVTSGSLDEKNIQYF. The CDR3 DNA reads as TGCGCCAGCAGCTCAAAGGTCACTAGCGGGTCATTGGACGAAAAAAACATTCAGTACTTC. Full variable domain (outside the CDR3, taken from reference TRBV5-1 and TRBJ2-4): KAGVTQTPRYLIKTRGQQVTLSCSPISGHRSVSWYQQTPGQGLQFLFEYFSETQRNKGNFPGRFSGRQFSNSRSEMNVSTLELGDSALYLCASSSKVTSGSLDEKNIQYFGAGTRLSVL.

This chain joins TRBV19 and TRBJ2-3; no clear D. Germline V CDR1 and CDR2: LNHDA, SQIVND (reference sequence). The length of the CDR3 is 15 residues. V lost 3 bases and J 5 bases, leaving 15 bases between the germline ends. Written as DNA, the CDR3 is TGTGCCAGTAGTATGGGCCGCATGAACGAAGATACGCAGTATTTT. Protein sequence: CASSMGRMNEDTQYF. The full variable domain, in which reference TRBV19 and TRBJ2-3 provide the parts outside the CDR3, is DGGITQSPKYLFRKEGQNVTLSCEQNLNHDAMYWYRQDPGQGLRLIYYSQIVNDFQKGDIAEGYSVSREKKESFPLTVTSAQKNPTAFYLCASSMGRMNEDTQYFGPGTRLTVL.

As DNA, the CDR3 is TGTGCCAGCAGTGATAATACAGGGCACACCGGGGAGCTGTTTTTT. This sequence encodes CASSDNTGHTGELFF. The V call is TRBV25-1, the J call TRBJ2-2; weak D call: TRBD1 (6 bases). This CDR3 region has 15 residues. Germline V gene sequence: CDR1 MGHDK, CDR2 SYGVNS. V lost 3 bases to trimming and J lost 3 bases, with 11 bases between them.

This chain connects TRBV5-6 to TRBJ2-5; 9 bases match TRBD2. The CDR3 runs 16 residues. Trimming removed 4 bases from V and 1 base from J; junction bases left unmatched: 8. Germline values: CDR1 SGHDT, CDR2 YYEEEE. The CDR3: CASSLPLAGAQETQYF. Here the CDR3 DNA reads TGTGCCAGCAGCCTGCCACTAGCGGGTGCCCAAGAGACCCAGTACTTC.

The chain employs TRBV5-6 and TRBJ1-1; D is unclear. Trimming removed 4 bases from V and 4 bases from J, with 14 bases in between. In germline, CDR1 is SGHDT, CDR2 YYEEEE. The CDR3 extends over 14 amino acids. The CDR3 region is CASSRSGFGTEAFF. The CDR3, as DNA: TGTGCCAGCAGCCGCTCCGGGTTCGGCACTGAAGCTTTCTTT.

The rearrangement links TRBV10-1 to TRBJ1-2, with D maybe TRBD1 (5 bases). This CDR3 comprises 13 residues. Per germline, CDR1 WNHNN and CDR2 SYGVQD (reference sequence). Trimming removed 11 bases at V and 6 bases at J, with 19 bases between. The CDR3 sequence is CARWGVRMDGYTF. CDR3 in DNA: TGCGCCCGGTGGGGGGTTAGGATGGATGGCTACACCTTC.

This sequence joins TRBV3-1 (or the pseudogene TRBV3-2) and TRBJ2-1; weak D call: TRBD1 (5 bases). Trimming shortened V by 4 bases and J by 4 bases, and 17 bases separated the two germline ends. Germline V gene data show CDR1 as LGHDT and CDR2 as YNNKEL (reference sequence). This CDR3 has 16 residues. CDR3 in DNA: TGTGCCAGCAGCCGAAACCTTAGACCAGGGTACAATGAGCAGTTCTTC. Translated: CASSRNLRPGYNEQFF.

V is TRBV9 and J is TRBJ2-5, with 7 bases matching TRBD1. Germline CDR1 is SGDLS and CDR2 is YYNGEE. The CDR3 length is 15 residues. V lost 0 bases, J lost 2 bases, and 4 bases stayed unmatched. The CDR3 DNA reads TGTGCCAGCAGCGTAGGCACAGGGGCGCAAGAGACCCAGTACTTC. This gives the protein CASSVGTGAQETQYF.

The J gene is TRBJ1-2, the V gene TRBV24-1; 7 bases line up with TRBD1. CDR1 and CDR2 (germline): KGHDR, SFDVKD. Trimming removed 4 bases from V and 3 bases from J; junction bases left unmatched: 7. The CDR3 is 15 residues long. CDR3 sequence reads: CATSDSNRGDYGYTF. In nucleotides, the CDR3 is TGTGCCACCAGTGACTCCAACAGGGGCGACTATGGCTACACCTTC.

About this clone itself: The same CDR3 also results from other DNA sequences found in this sample. This chain uses TRBV18 with TRBJ1-3; 9 bases are shared with TRBD1. Germline CDR1 KGHSH, CDR2 LQKENI. This CDR3 is 15 amino acids long. V was clipped by 3 bases and J by 3 bases; unmatched bases: 3. The CDR3 sequence: CASSPGQGSGNTIYF. As DNA, the CDR3 is TGTGCCAGCTCACCGGGACAGGGTAGTGGAAACACCATATATTTT.

Concerning this clone: One end of the junction is discordant with germline, which a read error may explain. This rearrangement joins TRBV18 to TRBJ1-3; D is unresolved. The CDR3 runs to 13 residues. CDR1 is KGHSH, CDR2 LQKENI, per germline. The CDR3 protein is CVSSDGGRWAIYF. In DNA, the CDR3 is TGTGTCAGCTCTGATGGCGGCCGATGGGCCATATATTTT. Full variable domain (remainder filled in from reference TRBV18 and TRBJ1-3): NAGVMQNPRHLVRRRGQEARLRCSPMKGHSHVYWYRQLPEEGLKFMVYLQKENIIDESGMPKERFSAEFPKEGPSILRIQQVVRGDSAAYFCVSSDGGRWAIYFGEGSWLTVV.